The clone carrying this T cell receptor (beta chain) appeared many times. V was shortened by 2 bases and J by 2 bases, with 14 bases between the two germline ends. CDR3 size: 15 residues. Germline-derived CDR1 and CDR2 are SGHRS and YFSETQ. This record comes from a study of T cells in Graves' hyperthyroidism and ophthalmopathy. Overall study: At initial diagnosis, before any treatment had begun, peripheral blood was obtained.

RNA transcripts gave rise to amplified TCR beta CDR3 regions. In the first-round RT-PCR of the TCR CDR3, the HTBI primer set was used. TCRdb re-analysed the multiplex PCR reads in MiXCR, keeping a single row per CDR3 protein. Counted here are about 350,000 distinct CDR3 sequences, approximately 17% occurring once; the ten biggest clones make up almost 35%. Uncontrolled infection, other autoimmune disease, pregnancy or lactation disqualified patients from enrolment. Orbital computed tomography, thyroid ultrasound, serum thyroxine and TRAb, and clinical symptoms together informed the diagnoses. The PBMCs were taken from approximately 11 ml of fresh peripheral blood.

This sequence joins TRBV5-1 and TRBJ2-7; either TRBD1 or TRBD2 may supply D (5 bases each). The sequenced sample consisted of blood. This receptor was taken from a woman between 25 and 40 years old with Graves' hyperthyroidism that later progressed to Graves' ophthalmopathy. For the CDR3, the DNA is TGCGCCAGCAGCTTTGGGGGTCTGCCGCCCTACGAGCAGTACTTC. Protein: CASSFGGLPPYEQYF.